This T cell receptor beta chain appears in the sequencing data of a study of CD8 T cells in ankylosing spondylitis. General observations from the study: The authors reported significant enrichment of disease-linked clones in matched ankylosing spondylitis synovial fluid. Past studies reported some motif variants in reactive arthritis synovial fluid and blood.

This clonotype occurred a few times. What it binds is unknown. Molecular-barcoded quantitative 5'-RACE produced these TCR beta libraries. TCRdb processed the 5' RACE reads anew with MiXCR; each CDR3 protein has one entry. This sample has about 64,000 distinct CDR3 sequences, with roughly 6.1% found just once. Germline CDR1 is MNHEY and CDR2 is SVGEGT. The V gene lost 4 bases and the J gene lost 10 bases, with 17 bases spanning the gap. The CDR3 covers 14 residues. The sequenced material came from synovial fluid, either unsorted or a sorted T cell fraction (not recorded which). This receptor was obtained from a male donor with ankylosing spondylitis. The gene calls are TRBV6-2 or TRBV6-3 and TRBJ2-1; TRBD1 is a possible D gene (5 bases). CDR3 sequence (DNA): TGTGCCAGCAGTTTTAGGGGCGTTACCCGCGAGCAGTTCTTC. Protein product: CASSFRGVTREQFF.